This T cell receptor beta chain derives from a study of response to subunit inactivated influenza vaccine. Germline CDR1 DFQATT, CDR2 SNEGSKA (reference sequence). CDR3 size: 19 residues. Trimming removed 1 base from V and 2 bases from J; junction bases left unmatched: 18. TCRdb called the RT-PCR reads again in MiXCR, with one record for every CDR3 protein. This sample yields around 470,000 distinct CDR3 sequences, of which 6% to 9% are seen a single time; around 12% belongs to the top ten. This clonotype was picked up a small number of times. The material was PBMCs from blood, obtained 23 to 25 months after vaccination. The chain employs TRBV20-1 and TRBJ2-3; the match to TRBD1 covers 7 bases. The source of this sequence is a man aged 45-69 years who received an inactivated influenza vaccine. The CDR3 is CSARALGLLGQLHTDTQYF. Written as DNA, the CDR3 is TGCAGTGCTAGAGCTCTGGGTCTATTGGGACAGCTACACACAGATACGCAGTATTTT.